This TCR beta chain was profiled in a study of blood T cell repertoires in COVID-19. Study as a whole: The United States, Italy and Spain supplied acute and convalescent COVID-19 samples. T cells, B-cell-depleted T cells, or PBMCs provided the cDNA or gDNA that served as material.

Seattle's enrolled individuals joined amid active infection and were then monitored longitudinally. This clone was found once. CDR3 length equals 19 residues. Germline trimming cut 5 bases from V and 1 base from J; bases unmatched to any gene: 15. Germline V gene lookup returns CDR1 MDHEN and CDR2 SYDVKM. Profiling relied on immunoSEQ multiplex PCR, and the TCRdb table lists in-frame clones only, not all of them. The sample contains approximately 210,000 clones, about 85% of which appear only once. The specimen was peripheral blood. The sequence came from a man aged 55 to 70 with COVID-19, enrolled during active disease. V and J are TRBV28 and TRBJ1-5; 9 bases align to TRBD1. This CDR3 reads CASSQHRGREVSSNQPQHF. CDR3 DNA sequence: TGTGCCAGCAGTCAACACAGGGGGCGTGAGGTTTCGAGCAATCAGCCCCAGCATTTT.